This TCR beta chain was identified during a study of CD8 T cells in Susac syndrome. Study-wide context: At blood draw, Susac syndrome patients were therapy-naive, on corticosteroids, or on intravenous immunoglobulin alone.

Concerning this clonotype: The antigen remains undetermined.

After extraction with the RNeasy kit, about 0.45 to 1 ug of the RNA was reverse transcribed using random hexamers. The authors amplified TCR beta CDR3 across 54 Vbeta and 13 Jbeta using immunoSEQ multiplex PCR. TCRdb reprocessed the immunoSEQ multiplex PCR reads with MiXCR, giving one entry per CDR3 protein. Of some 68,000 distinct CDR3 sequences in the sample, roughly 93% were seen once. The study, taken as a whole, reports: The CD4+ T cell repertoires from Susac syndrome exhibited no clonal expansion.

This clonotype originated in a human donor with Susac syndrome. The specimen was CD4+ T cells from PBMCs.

This CDR3 reads CASTVPSSYEQYF. The CDR3 DNA reads as TGCGCCAGCACGGTCCCCTCCTCCTACGAGCAGTACTTC. The V gene is TRBV5-1, the J gene TRBJ2-7; D gene uncertain. The germline gives CDR1 SGHRS, CDR2 YFSETQ. This CDR3 comprises 13 residues. V shed 6 bases and J shed 0 bases, with 10 bases lying between them.